A selection of T cell receptor beta chains follows, all from one sample in a study of blood T cell repertoires in COVID-19. Profiling relied on immunoSEQ multiplex PCR, and the TCRdb table lists in-frame clones only, not all of them. This table holds roughly 110,000 clones, about 87% found once. The sequencing sample was made of peripheral blood. These receptors originate from a man aged 45-60 years with active or convalescent COVID-19. The CDR3 runs from the conserved cysteine through the conserved F or W. D genes are given only for firm matches. Some rows mark clone size as missing; the rest say once, few, many or name a class of expanded clone.

D	length	J	size	V	CDR3	DNA
NA	14	TRBJ2-3	NA	TRBV6-2/TRBV6-3	CASSLPTSTDTQYF	TGTGCCAGCAGCCTCCCGACTAGCACAGATACGCAGTATTTT
TRBD1	18	TRBJ1-2	NA	TRBV19	CASSTTPGQGGSGYGYTF	TGTGCCAGTAGTACGACCCCGGGACAGGGGGGTTCGGGATATGGCTACACCTTC
NA	15	TRBJ2-7	NA	TRBV6-1	CASSEAGQGLGEQYF	TGTGCCAGCAGTGAAGCGGGGCAAGGGTTAGGTGAGCAGTACTTC
TRBD1	15	TRBJ1-6	NA	TRBV2	CASSGGTGPNSPLHF	TGTGCCAGCAGTGGGGGGACAGGACCTAATTCACCCCTCCACTTT
TRBD1	15	TRBJ1-6	NA	TRBV28	CASSQGQGDNSPLHF	TGTGCCAGCAGCCAAGGACAGGGGGACAATTCACCCCTCCACTTT
NA	16	TRBJ1-3	NA	TRBV27	CASSLSSRSSGNTIYF	TGTGCCAGCAGTTTATCGTCCAGAAGCTCTGGAAACACCATATATTTT
TRBD1	15	TRBJ2-5	NA	TRBV9	CASSVEAGGFETQYF	TGTGCCAGCAGCGTAGAGGCAGGGGGCTTCGAGACCCAGTACTTC
NA	14	TRBJ2-5	NA	TRBV10-3	CAIGQPPSDSTQYF	TGTGCCATCGGACAGCCGCCTTCCGACAGTACCCAGTACTTC
NA	18	TRBJ1-1	NA	TRBV4-2	CASSQGTSGGRGNTEAFF	TGTGCCAGCAGCCAAGGCACAAGCGGGGGGAGAGGGAACACTGAAGCTTTCTTT
NA	15	TRBJ2-3	once	TRBV19	CASRRRQRNTDTQYF	TGTGCCAGTAGGCGACGACAGAGGAACACAGATACGCAGTATTTT
TRBD2	18	TRBJ2-7	NA	TRBV29-1	CSVEVEGRTGSGTYEQYF	TGCAGCGTTGAAGTTGAAGGGCGAACTGGGAGCGGGACCTACGAGCAGTACTTC
NA	16	TRBJ2-1	NA	TRBV11-3	CASSLRRGIDDNEQFF	TGTGCCAGCAGCTTAAGGCGCGGGATTGACGACAATGAGCAGTTCTTC
NA	11	TRBJ2-4	NA	TRBV6-6	CASSDEAIQNF	TGTGCCAGCAGCGACGAGGCGATTCAGAACTTC
TRBD2	14	TRBJ2-1	NA	TRBV10-3	CAIEAGGSRNEQFF	TGTGCCATCGAGGCGGGAGGGTCGAGAAATGAGCAGTTCTTC
NA	12	TRBJ1-1	NA	TRBV2	CASRQGNAEAFF	TGTGCCAGCCGGCAGGGGAACGCTGAAGCTTTCTTT